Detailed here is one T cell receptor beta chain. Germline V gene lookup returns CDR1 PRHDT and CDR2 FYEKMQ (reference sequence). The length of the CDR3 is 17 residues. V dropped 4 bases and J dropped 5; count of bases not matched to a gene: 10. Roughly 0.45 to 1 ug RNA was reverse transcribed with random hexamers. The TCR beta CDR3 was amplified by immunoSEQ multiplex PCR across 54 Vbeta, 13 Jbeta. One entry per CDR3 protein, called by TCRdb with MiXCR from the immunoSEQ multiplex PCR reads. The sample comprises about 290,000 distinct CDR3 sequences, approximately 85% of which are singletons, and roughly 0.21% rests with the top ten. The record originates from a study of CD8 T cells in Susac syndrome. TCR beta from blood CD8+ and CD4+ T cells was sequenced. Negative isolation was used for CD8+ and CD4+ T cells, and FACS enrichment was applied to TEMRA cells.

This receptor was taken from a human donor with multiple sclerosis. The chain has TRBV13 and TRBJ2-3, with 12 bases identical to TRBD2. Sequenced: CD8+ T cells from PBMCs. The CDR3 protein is CASSSLTTSGSGDTQYF. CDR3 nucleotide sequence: TGTGCCAGCAGCTCCCTTACGACTAGCGGGAGTGGAGATACGCAGTATTTT.